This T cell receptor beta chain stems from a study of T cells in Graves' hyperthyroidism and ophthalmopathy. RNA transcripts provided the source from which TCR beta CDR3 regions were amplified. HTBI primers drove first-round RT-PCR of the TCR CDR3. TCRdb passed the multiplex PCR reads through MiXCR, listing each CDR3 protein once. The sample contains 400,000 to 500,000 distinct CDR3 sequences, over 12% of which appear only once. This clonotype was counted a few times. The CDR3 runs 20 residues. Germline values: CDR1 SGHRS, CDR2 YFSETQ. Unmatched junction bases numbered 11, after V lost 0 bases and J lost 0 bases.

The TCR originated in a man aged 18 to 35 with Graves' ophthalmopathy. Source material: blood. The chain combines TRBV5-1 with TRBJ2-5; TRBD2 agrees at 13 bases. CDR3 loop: CASSLGSKTSGRTYQETQYF. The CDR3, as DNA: TGCGCCAGCAGCTTGGGGTCAAAGACTAGCGGGAGGACGTACCAAGAGACCCAGTACTTC.